This TCR beta chain originates from a study of T cells after yellow fever vaccination. This clonotype was counted ten times or more. Its antigen remains unidentified. Whole-study results and caveats: Boosting was followed by the reappearance of most primary-vaccination clones (approximately 97% CD4, about 89% CD8). A weaker but faster secondary response was observed, peaking on day 5 versus 15.

The CDR3 has 13 amino acids. Germline CDR1 KGHSH, CDR2 LQKENI. The V end was cut by 2 bases, the J end by 2 bases, with 7 bases between. TCRdb analysed the 5' RACE reads with MiXCR anew, one entry per CDR3 protein. The sample has 250,000 to 350,000 distinct CDR3 sequences; approximately 7% are singletons. The clonotype comes from a young man who received the YFV17D yellow fever vaccine. This specimen consisted of PBMCs, obtained more than 35 days after the first yellow fever vaccination. The V gene is TRBV18, the J gene TRBJ2-7; D uncertain. The CDR3 coding sequence is TGTGCCAGCTCACCAGCTAGGACCTACGAGCAGTACTTC. It translates to CASSPARTYEQYF.